These T cell receptor beta chains were read from a single sample in a study of CD8+CD57+ T cells in acquired aplastic anemia. TCRdb recomputed calls from the reads with MiXCR, one row per CDR3 protein. The sample consists of over 150,000 distinct CDR3 sequences, less than 65% of them appearing once. The specimen sequenced was sorted CD4+, CD8+, or CD8+CD57+ T cells (not recorded which) from PBMCs. The receptor set was obtained from a human donor in good health, serving as a control. The CDR3 runs from the conserved cysteine through the conserved F or W. The D gene is left open where the match is weak. Rows may omit the clone size; those that give it use once, few, many or a size class.

size,J,V,D,DNA,CDR3
.,TRBJ1-2,TRBV6-2/TRBV6-3,.,TGTGCCAGCGGTTACCGCCTTAGGGGGGACTATGGCTACACCTTC,CASGYRLRGDYGYTF
once,TRBJ2-3,TRBV20-1,.,TGCAGTGCTAAGGGCAGGGGAGATACGCAGTATTTT,CSAKGRGDTQYF
.,TRBJ2-7,TRBV4-1,.,TGCGCCAGCAGCCAAGATCGGAGGCGGGAGCAGTACTTC,CASSQDRRREQYF
.,TRBJ1-3,TRBV6-1,TRBD1,TGTGCCAGCAGTGACGCCGGGACAGGGGCCGGAAACACCATATATTTT,CASSDAGTGAGNTIYF
many,TRBJ2-1,TRBV11-2,TRBD1,TGTGCCAGCAGCTTGGGGGACAGGGGCCATGAGCAGTTCTTC,CASSLGDRGHEQFF
.,TRBJ2-7,TRBV6-1,TRBD2,TGTGCCAGCAGTGAACGGCTAGCGGGAGCTTACGAGCAGTACTTC,CASSERLAGAYEQYF
.,TRBJ2-7,TRBV7-6,TRBD1,TGTGCCAGCAGACCGGGACAGGGGACTGACGAGCAGTACTTC,CASRPGQGTDEQYF
many,TRBJ1-2,TRBV7-3,.,TGTGCCAGCAGCTTAACGCCGGACCGCTATGGCTACACCTTC,CASSLTPDRYGYTF
.,TRBJ1-1,TRBV7-8,.,TGTGCCATCCGGGGGCAGGGGCGCACTGAAGCTTTCTTT,CAIRGQGRTEAFF
.,TRBJ1-1,TRBV7-9,.,TGTGCCAGCAGCTTTACGGCAGACACTGAAGCTTTCTTT,CASSFTADTEAFF
many,TRBJ2-2,TRBV4-3,TRBD2,TGCGCCAGCAGCCAAGATACTGGAGCGGGGGGTGGTACCGGGGAGCTGTTTTTT,CASSQDTGAGGGTGELFF
.,TRBJ2-7,TRBV20-1,TRBD2,TGCAGTGCTAGATCGGTCGTACGGGGGGACTACGAGCAGTACTTC,CSARSVVRGDYEQYF